The rows below give T cell receptor beta chains drawn from one sample of a study of cytomegalovirus exposure and HLA in healthy donors. This table comes from immunoSEQ multiplex PCR, and its TCRdb copy is limited to in-frame clones, with some not included. The sample has about 110,000 clones, 74% seen once; the top ten hold about 2.6%. The sequenced sample consisted of PBMCs. Source of these receptors: a man in his fifties in good health and CMV-seropositive. Each CDR3 is given with its conserved first and last residue. A D gene is named only where the DNA matches it firmly. Clone size is shown for a subset of rows, as once, few, many or a class of expanded clone.

size	D	V	J	CDR3	DNA
.	.	TRBV27	TRBJ1-4	CASSLNRATNEKLFF	TGTGCCAGCAGTTTAAACAGGGCCACTAATGAAAAACTGTTTTTT
few	TRBD2	TRBV10-3	TRBJ2-1	CAISESGEGYEQFF	TGTGCCATCAGTGAGTCGGGGGAGGGATATGAGCAGTTCTTC
once	TRBD2	TRBV4-1	TRBJ2-7	CASSQFLAGPSYEQYF	TGCGCCAGCAGCCAGTTTTTAGCGGGGCCCTCCTACGAGCAGTACTTC
.	TRBD2	TRBV12-5	TRBJ2-3	CASGPPDGGGADTQYF	TGTGCTAGTGGTCCTCCAGACGGCGGGGGGGCGGATACGCAGTATTTT
.	.	TRBV5-1	TRBJ2-6	CASSLRSGANGLTF	TGCGCCAGCAGCTTACGATCTGGGGCCAACGGCCTGACTTTC
.	TRBD2	TRBV5-1	TRBJ2-2	CASSLLAGNTGELFF	TGCGCCAGCAGCCTTCTAGCGGGAAACACCGGGGAGCTGTTTTTT
.	.	TRBV11-2	TRBJ2-3	CASSALLRTDTQYF	TGTGCCAGCAGCGCCCTACTCCGCACAGATACGCAGTATTTT
once	.	TRBV28	TRBJ1-4	CASTTGSTNEKLFF	TGTGCCAGCACGACCGGGTCAACTAATGAAAAACTGTTTTTT
.	TRBD1	TRBV7-2	TRBJ1-5	CASSLRDSYNQPQHF	TGTGCCAGCAGCCTCCGGGACAGTTACAATCAGCCCCAGCATTTT
few	.	TRBV4-1	TRBJ2-7	CASSQALQEPSYEQYF	TGCGCCAGCAGCCAAGCCCTACAGGAACCTTCCTACGAGCAGTACTTC
.	TRBD2	TRBV15	TRBJ2-1	CATSGPGLAGPNEQFF	TGTGCCACCAGCGGCCCGGGGCTAGCGGGACCCAATGAGCAGTTCTTC
.	.	TRBV14	TRBJ2-3	CASSQLYLTGIKLTDTQYF	TGTGCCAGCAGTCAACTTTACCTAACAGGGATCAAGTTAACAGATACGCAGTATTTT
.	.	TRBV27	TRBJ2-2	CASRTSTGELFF	TGTGCCAGCAGAACTAGTACCGGGGAGCTGTTTTTT
.	.	TRBV19	TRBJ2-1	CASSIDHPPRIGNEQFF	TGTGCCAGTAGTATAGATCATCCCCCACGGATCGGGAATGAGCAGTTCTTC
.	TRBD1	TRBV11-2	TRBJ2-7	CASSPSPGQGNYEQYF	TGTGCCAGCAGCCCTTCCCCAGGACAGGGGAACTACGAGCAGTACTTC
.	.	TRBV9	TRBJ2-1	CASSPRVAAQVNEQFF	TGTGCCAGCAGCCCCCGGGTAGCGGCTCAGGTCAATGAGCAGTTCTTC
.	.	TRBV5-1	TRBJ2-5	CASSRLTRDQETQYF	TGCGCCAGCAGCCGCTTGACTAGGGACCAAGAGACCCAGTACTTC
.	.	TRBV7-3	TRBJ1-2	CASSPRERSGYTF	TGTGCCAGCAGCCCCAGGGAAAGGAGTGGCTACACCTTC